The 16 T cell receptor beta chains below all came from one sample that was sequenced in a study of blood T cell repertoires in COVID-19. Produced via immunoSEQ multiplex PCR; TCRdb's table is partial and in-frame only. The sample has a few hundred thousand clones; 88% are singletons. The sample taken for sequencing was peripheral blood. These receptors were collected from a woman aged 30 to 39 with COVID-19, enrolled during active disease.

V gene TRBV7-8 combines with J gene TRBJ2-5; 8 bases line up with TRBD2. V lost 7 bases and J lost 5; bases outside the gene matches: 15. The CDR3 spans 16 residues. Germline-derived CDR1 and CDR2 are SGHVS and FQNEAQ. The CDR3 is CASTRAPVGGGETQYF. Written as DNA, the CDR3 is TGTGCCAGCACCCGAGCCCCGGTCGGGGGGGGCGAGACCCAGTACTTC.

The V and J genes are TRBV6-5 and TRBJ1-3, with 9 positions matching TRBD1. The CDR3 is 15 amino acids. Germline trimming cut 7 bases from V and 4 bases from J; bases unmatched to any gene: 8. In germline, CDR1 is MNHEY, CDR2 SVGAGI. DNA of the CDR3: TGTGCCAGCACCCCGGGGGACAGGGTGGGAAACACCATATATTTT. Encoded protein: CASTPGDRVGNTIYF.

The chain is built from TRBV5-1 and TRBJ2-2; unclear D gene. The CDR3 contains 15 residues. The V gene lost 4 bases and the J gene lost 2 bases, with 12 bases spanning the gap. Germline V CDR1 and CDR2: SGHRS, YFSETQ. The CDR3: CASSTSSVNTGELFF. CDR3 coding DNA: TGCGCCAGCAGCACATCCTCCGTCAACACCGGGGAGCTGTTTTTT.

The chain joins TRBV6-6 to TRBJ1-2; D is unresolved. In germline, CDR1 is MNHNY, CDR2 SVGAGI (reference sequence). This CDR3 is 12 amino acids long. Trimming took 6 bases from V and 5 from J, leaving 10 bases between them. The CDR3 nucleotides are TGTGCCAGCAGGCCTGGGGAGTATGGCTACACCTTC. Amino acid sequence: CASRPGEYGYTF.

The chain has TRBV5-4 and TRBJ2-4; D perhaps matches TRBD1 (6 bases). The ends were cut back, 1 base at V and 9 bases at J, with 14 bases in the middle. CDR1 SGHNT and CDR2 YYREEE come from the germline V gene (reference sequence). The CDR3 totals 14 residues. The CDR3 loop reads CASSLHSEGGIQYF. CDR3 bases: TGTGCCAGCAGCTTGCACTCAGAAGGGGGCATTCAGTACTTC.

The chain has TRBV29-1 and TRBJ2-3; 8 bases agree with TRBD1. J was trimmed by 3 bases and V by 7 bases; bases with no gene match: 6. Germline CDR1 and CDR2: SQVTM and ANQGSEA. This CDR3 contains 13 residues. In nucleotides, the CDR3 is TGCAGCGGTACTACAGGGGGGACAGATACGCAGTATTTT. Translating gives CSGTTGGTDTQYF.

The rearrangement uses TRBV19 and TRBJ2-5; the match to TRBD1 covers 10 bases. CDR3 length equals 14 residues. Germline V gene data show CDR1 as LNHDA and CDR2 as SQIVND (reference sequence). Losses at the gene ends were 5 bases for V and 4 bases for J; bases not matched to a gene: 4. CDR3 residues: CASSVTGGGETQYF. CDR3 sequence (DNA): TGTGCCAGTAGTGTGACAGGGGGCGGAGAGACCCAGTACTTC.

V usage is TRBV11-3 and J usage is TRBJ2-5; D remains ambiguous. Germline V gene sequence: CDR1 SGHNT, CDR2 YENEEA. Trimming left V 1 base short and J 3 bases short, with 6 bases between. The length of the CDR3 is 13 residues. The CDR3 loop reads CASSLGAEETQYF. DNA of the CDR3: TGTGCCAGCAGCTTAGGAGCCGAAGAGACCCAGTACTTC.

This sequence joins TRBV30 and TRBJ1-5; D is unclear. From germline, CDR1 is GTSNPN and CDR2 SVGIG (reference sequence). Trimming removed 4 bases from V and 7 bases from J, with 17 bases in between. The CDR3 has 14 residues. CDR3 bases: TGTGCCTGGAACGGAGGATCGCCTTCACAGCCCCAGCATTTT. Protein product: CAWNGGSPSQPQHF.

This chain links TRBV21-1 with TRBJ2-5; the table's TRBD1 call for D was not verified on the DNA. Judging by the DNA end, TRBJ2-7 fits better; the J call may be wrong. TRBV21-1 is flagged as a pseudogene. This CDR3 spans 19 amino acids. As DNA, the CDR3 is TGTGCCAGCAGCAAAGTCCCGCAAGCGGAGACAGGCGTGCGCTACGAGCAGTACTTC. It yields the protein CASSKVPQAETGVRYEQYF.

The chain is built from TRBV5-1 and TRBJ2-1; 8 nucleotides align to TRBD1. The germline V gene has CDR1 SGHRS and CDR2 YFSETQ. The CDR3 has 12 amino acids. With 5 bases clipped from V and 7 bases from J, the junction kept 2 bases outside the gene matches. The DNA of the CDR3 is TGCGCCAGCAGAAGGACAGGGAATGAGCAGTTCTTC. This encodes CASRRTGNEQFF.

The V call is TRBV3-1 (or the pseudogene TRBV3-2), the J call TRBJ2-1, with D perhaps TRBD2 (5 bases). The CDR3 contains 17 residues. V was clipped by 0 bases and J by 0 bases, with 12 bases between them. Germline CDR1 LGHDT, CDR2 YNNKEL (reference sequence). CDR3 in DNA: TGTGCCAGCAGCCAAGATTTTCGGGAAAGCTCCTACAATGAGCAGTTCTTC. Protein sequence: CASSQDFRESSYNEQFF.

V gene TRBV9 combines with J gene TRBJ2-1; 9 bases agree with TRBD1. This CDR3 comprises 16 residues. The V segment lost 2 bases and the J segment 4 bases; nucleotides outside the gene matches: 7. The V gene's germline CDR1 is SGDLS and CDR2 YYNGEE. CDR3 residues: CASSVRGGTGYNEQFF. CDR3 nucleotide sequence: TGTGCCAGCAGCGTTAGAGGGGGGACAGGGTACAATGAGCAGTTCTTC.

This clone was observed a few times. The gene calls are TRBV6-1 and TRBJ2-6, with 7 bases fitting TRBD1. Germline CDR1 MNHNS, CDR2 SASEGT. J gave up 3 bases and V 2 bases, and 1 base lay outside the gene matches. The CDR3 totals 15 residues. DNA for the CDR3: TGTGCCAGCAGTGAACAGGGGGATGGGGCCAACGTCCTGACTTTC. Amino acid sequence: CASSEQGDGANVLTF.

This sequence joins TRBV27 and TRBJ2-1, with 8 bases aligning to TRBD2. This CDR3 is 16 amino acids long. Germline CDR1 is MNHEY and CDR2 is SMNVEV (reference sequence). The junction had 10 bases not matched to a gene; V was cut back by 1 base and J by 8 bases. This chain's CDR3 is CASSLLRAGGAHEQFF. Written as DNA, the CDR3 is TGTGCCAGCAGTTTATTGCGTGCGGGAGGCGCCCATGAGCAGTTCTTC.

V and J are TRBV7-2 and TRBJ2-2; 9 nucleotides agree with TRBD2. V lost 1 base and J lost 1; bases outside the gene matches: 4. Germline CDR1 SGHTA, CDR2 FQGNSA. This CDR3 region has 17 residues. In DNA form, the CDR3 reads TGTGCCAGCAGCTTAGGCCTAGCGGGGATGAACACCGGGGAGCTGTTTTTT. Its protein product is CASSLGLAGMNTGELFF.